The next 8 T cell receptor gamma chains were all read from a single sample in a study of Vδ1+ human thymocytes (dated by TCRdb to about 2018). What the research found in general, with its limitations: Thymic TRG and TRD repertoires appeared highly polyclonal with Gaussian CDR3 length distributions, unlike oligoclonal peripheral blood repertoires.

The listed sequencing device is Illumina MiSeq. RNA extraction was performed with the RNeasy mini kit, and reverse transcription was done with Superscript III. Multiplex PCR was used to generate CDR3 amplicons, with pooled V-gene forward primers and a constant-region reverse primer carrying Illumina adaptor overhangs. Clones were re-identified by TCRdb from the public reads with CATT, and rows with the same DNA were merged. The sample data list over 25,000 gamma-chain clones, and 20% of these were observed just once. The ten largest clones represent less than 2% of the sample. No antigen is known for these receptors. Sample: Vdelta1+ gamma-delta thymocytes from the thymus. What this sample's cell subset or site label stands for: FACS-sorted CD3+ TCRalphabeta- TCRVdelta1+ TCRVdelta2- thymocytes. The receptor source for this set is a boy in the first two years of life who had congenital heart surgery.

The V call is TRGV4, the J call TRGJ1 or TRGJ2. CDR1 and CDR2 (germline): EGSTGY, YDSYTSSV. The CDR3 is 13 residues long. The trim removed 1 base at V and 10 bases at J, leaving 10 bases unmatched. CDR3 sequence: CATWDGPHRKKLF. CDR3 nucleotides: TGTGCCACCTGGGATGGTCCCCATAGGAAGAAACTCTTT.

This clone turned up a few times. A read error may produce the germline difference seen at one junction end. The chain is built from TRGV3 and TRGJ1 or TRGJ2. This CDR3 contains 11 residues. Germline V gene data show CDR1 as VTNTFY and CDR2 as YDVSTARD (reference sequence). The CDR3 sequence is CATWVRPGKLF. As DNA, the CDR3 is TGTGCCACCTGGGTCAGGCCCGGGAAACTCTTT.

This clone occurred once. The rearrangement links TRGV9 to TRGJP. CDR3 length: 15 residues. Germline CDR1 GITISATS, CDR2 ISYDGTV (reference sequence). V shed 4 bases, J shed 10 bases, and the junction held 7 bases outside the gene matches. DNA of the CDR3: TGTGCCTTGTGGGATCCACTTTTGGGCAAAAAAATCAAGGTATTT. Protein sequence: CALWDPLLGKKIKVF.

This chain connects TRGV9 to TRGJ1 or TRGJ2. Trimming took 11 bases from V and 9 from J; bases not matched to a gene: 7. This CDR3 is 9 amino acids long. Germline assignment: CDR1 GITISATS and CDR2 ISYDGTV (reference sequence). The CDR3 DNA reads TGTGCCTGGAGTATTAAGAAACTCTTT. Translation: CAWSIKKLF.

The V and J genes are TRGV9 and TRGJ1 or TRGJ2. Germline lookup yields CDR1 GITISATS and CDR2 ISYDGTV (reference sequence). This CDR3 is built from 14 residues. The junction had 6 bases not matched to a gene; V was cut back by 0 bases and J by 4 bases. This CDR3 is CALWEVKGYYKKLF. CDR3 DNA: TGTGCCTTGTGGGAGGTGAAGGGGTATTATAAGAAACTCTTT.

This clone has just a few counts. The sample holds other DNA sequences that translate to the same CDR3. V usage is TRGV3 and J usage is TRGJP2. The V gene end was trimmed by 0 bases and the J gene end by 8 bases; junction bases not matched to a gene: 6. CDR3 length: 14 amino acids. Per the germline V gene, CDR1 is VTNTFY and CDR2 is YDVSTARD (reference sequence). CDR3 DNA: TGTGCCACCTGGGACAGGCATAGGGATTGGATCAAGACGTTT. Translated, it gives CATWDRHRDWIKTF.

The sample holds a few counts of this clone. This chain uses TRGV8 with TRGJP1. This CDR3 is built from 14 residues. From germline, CDR1 is VENAVY and CDR2 YDSYNSRV. V lost 1 base and J lost 5; bases outside the gene matches: 4. The CDR3 region is CATWDSCTGWFKIF. DNA for the CDR3: TGTGCCACCTGGGATAGTTGTACTGGTTGGTTCAAGATATTT.

This clone was recorded a few times. A read error may be the cause here, since a much bigger clone is one base away. This CDR3 is also generated by other DNA sequences in the sample. The chain uses TRGV2 and TRGJ1 or TRGJ2. Germline CDR1 and CDR2: EGSNGY and YDSYNSKV. This CDR3 comprises 11 residues. CDR3 in amino acids: CATWDGRKKLF. CDR3 sequence (DNA): TGTGCCACTTGGGACGGGCGTAAGAAACTCTTT.